This T cell receptor (beta chain) was captured by sequencing in a study of cytomegalovirus exposure and HLA in healthy donors. About the study: The same platform was used for the roughly 120 validation repertoires as for the approximately 630 first-cohort repertoires, as reported in a later analysis.

Germline V gives CDR1 MNHNS, CDR2 SASEGT. The V end lost 8 bases, the J end lost 6 bases, and 14 bases lay between the germline ends. The CDR3 contains 12 residues. Here immunoSEQ multiplex PCR was the method, and the copy in TCRdb shows in-frame clones only, minus some. This sample has 250,000 to 400,000 clones, with 70% to 90% found just once. Sequencing was carried out using PBMCs. This TCR was sampled from a man aged 25 to 45 in good health and CMV-seronegative. V and J are TRBV6-1 and TRBJ2-7, with D perhaps matching TRBD2 (6 bases). CDR3: CASGKGEAEQYF. The CDR3 DNA sequence: TGTGCCAGCGGAAAAGGGGAGGCCGAGCAGTACTTC.